Presented here are 24 T cell receptor beta chains from one specimen sequenced in a study of cytotoxic CD8 clonotypes in ibrutinib-treated CLL. Sequenced by immunoSEQ multiplex PCR; TCRdb stores in-frame clones only, minus some. The table lists nearly 100,000 clones, 70% to 85% of them singletons. Sample: PBMCs, taken after 12 months of ibrutinib treatment. Source of these receptors: a human donor with chronic lymphocytic leukemia.

The V gene is TRBV6-6, the J gene TRBJ2-6; 7 bases match TRBD1. This CDR3 contains 16 residues. V trimming: 5 bases; J trimming: 11 bases; junction bases outside the gene matches: 15. The germline V gene encodes CDR1 MNHNY and CDR2 SVGAGI (reference sequence). The CDR3 loop reads CASSQSPTGAIYVLTF. The CDR3 DNA sequence: TGTGCCAGCAGTCAATCACCAACAGGGGCCATTTACGTCCTGACTTTC.

This chain joins TRBV5-1 and TRBJ1-1, with D perhaps matching TRBD1 (5 bases). V lost 1 base, J lost 2 bases, and 12 bases lay in between. The CDR3 is 15 residues long. Germline V gives CDR1 SGHRS, CDR2 YFSETQ. In DNA form, the CDR3 reads TGCGCCAGCAGCTTGTTGGTTCAGGGTAACACTGAAGCTTTCTTT. It encodes CASSLLVQGNTEAFF.

This chain connects TRBV13 to TRBJ2-7; D is perhaps TRBD1 or TRBD2 (7 bases each). Germline CDR1 PRHDT, CDR2 FYEKMQ (reference sequence). This CDR3 is 15 amino acids long. V lost 2 bases and J lost 3, with 14 bases in between. The CDR3 here is CASSLRQGGFYEQYF. CDR3 sequence (DNA): TGTGCCAGCAGCTTAAGACAGGGAGGGTTCTACGAGCAGTACTTC.

This clone was detected only once. The rearrangement joins TRBV19 to TRBJ2-3; TRBD2 aligns across 8 bases. This CDR3 region has 15 residues. V shed 9 bases, J shed 2 bases, and the junction held 10 bases outside the gene matches. The germline CDR1 and CDR2 sequences are LNHDA and SQIVND (reference sequence). Written as DNA, the CDR3 is TGTGCCAGCCGCGGGGGCGGGGGGTTCACAGATACGCAGTATTTT. Protein: CASRGGGGFTDTQYF.

This chain connects TRBV5-1 to TRBJ2-7; TRBD1 agrees at 9 bases. CDR1 is SGHRS and CDR2 is YFSETQ in the germline V gene. J was trimmed by 5 bases and V by 4 bases; bases with no gene match: 4. The CDR3 length is 13 residues. The CDR3 DNA reads TGCGCCAGCAGCCTACAGGGGGCGGACGAGCAGTACTTC. Translation: CASSLQGADEQYF.

The CDR3 is CASRTLATTDTQYF. The CDR3 DNA is TGTGCCAGCCGTACTCTAGCGACCACAGATACGCAGTATTTT. The V gene is TRBV27, the J gene TRBJ2-3, with D perhaps matching TRBD2 (6 bases). The germline V and J ends were trimmed by 8 bases and 2 bases, with 14 bases remaining between them. This CDR3 contains 14 residues. Per germline, CDR1 MNHEY and CDR2 SMNVEV (reference sequence).

The chain combines TRBV20-1 with TRBJ1-4; D gene uncertain. Trimming shortened V by 5 bases and J by 4 bases, and 5 bases separated the two germline ends. Germline assignment: CDR1 DFQATT and CDR2 SNEGSKA (reference sequence). This CDR3 region has 11 residues. The chain's CDR3 is CSAPYNEKLFF. The CDR3 DNA follows: TGCAGTGCTCCATATAATGAAAAACTGTTTTTT.

This chain uses TRBV19 with TRBJ2-7; 8 bases are a match to TRBD1. CDR3 length: 15 amino acids. Germline V gives CDR1 LNHDA, CDR2 SQIVND (reference sequence). The junction had 9 bases not matched to a gene; V was cut back by 5 bases and J by 3 bases. CDR3 region: CASSPGQVFNYEQYF. CDR3 DNA sequence: TGTGCCAGTAGTCCGGGACAGGTCTTTAACTACGAGCAGTACTTC.

The chain recombines TRBV6-1 with TRBJ2-1, with 15 bases fitting TRBD2. J lost 6 bases, V lost 3 bases, and 6 bases had no gene match. Germline-derived CDR1 and CDR2 are MNHNS and SASEGT. This CDR3 is built from 17 residues. The CDR3 sequence is CASSERTSGGAGNEQFF. The CDR3 DNA reads TGTGCCAGCAGTGAGAGGACTAGCGGGGGGGCGGGCAATGAGCAGTTCTTC.

This chain uses TRBV5-1 with TRBJ1-2; D gene unclear. Germline lookup yields CDR1 SGHRS and CDR2 YFSETQ. Trimming stripped 4 bases from V and 4 bases from J, with 8 bases between. CDR3 length: 12 residues. The CDR3 loop is CASSGGSYGYTF. The CDR3 nucleotides are TGCGCCAGCAGCGGCGGATCCTATGGCTACACCTTC.

The DNA for the CDR3 is TGTGCCAGTAGTATACCATACAATGAGCAGTTCTTC. Translated, it gives CASSIPYNEQFF. V is TRBV19 and J is TRBJ2-1; D ambiguous. Trimming cost V 2 bases and J 4 bases, with 3 bases left between them. There are 12 residues in the CDR3. CDR1 and CDR2 from the germline V gene are LNHDA and SQIVND (reference sequence).

CDR3: CASSHHLENTEAFF. The CDR3, as DNA: TGTGCCAGCAGCCACCACCTAGAGAACACTGAAGCTTTCTTT. The rearrangement uses TRBV7-9 and TRBJ1-1; D not certain. The V and J ends lost 5 bases and 1 base respectively, with 11 bases between them. Germline V lookup: CDR1 SEHNR, CDR2 FQNEAQ (reference sequence). The length of the CDR3 is 14 residues.

This chain links TRBV5-4 with TRBJ1-6, with 7 positions matching TRBD1. Germline lookup yields CDR1 SGHNT and CDR2 YYREEE (reference sequence). Trimming took 9 bases from V and 1 from J; bases not matched to a gene: 10. This CDR3 spans 16 amino acids. This CDR3 is CATALKGASYNSPLHF. Here the CDR3 DNA reads TGTGCCACCGCTTTGAAGGGGGCATCCTATAATTCACCCCTCCACTTT.

The V gene is TRBV27, the J gene TRBJ2-3, with 7 nucleotides matching TRBD1. The germline CDR1 and CDR2 sequences are MNHEY and SMNVEV (reference sequence). With V trimmed by 6 bases and J by 5 bases, 5 bases remained unmatched. The CDR3 covers 13 residues. CDR3 loop: CASSTGVIDTQYF. The CDR3 DNA reads as TGTGCCAGCAGCACAGGGGTAATAGATACGCAGTATTTT.

The CDR3 region has the DNA TGTGCCAGCAGCGCCGACAGAGGGGCAGATACGCAGTATTTT. This gives the protein CASSADRGADTQYF. The chain carries TRBV11-3 and TRBJ2-3; D possibly matches TRBD1 or TRBD2 (5 bases each). V dropped 5 bases and J dropped 4 bases, with 13 bases sitting between them. Germline V lookup: CDR1 SGHNT, CDR2 YENEEA. The CDR3 is made up of 14 amino acids.

V usage is TRBV6-1 and J usage is TRBJ1-3, with D unclear. V gave up 8 bases and J gave up 4 bases, with 9 bases separating them. The CDR3 is 12 residues long. Germline lookup yields CDR1 MNHNS and CDR2 SASEGT. This CDR3 reads CASQLSGNTIYF. As DNA, the CDR3 is TGTGCCAGCCAATTATCCGGAAACACCATATATTTT.

V usage is TRBV5-8 and J usage is TRBJ2-7; D not resolved. This CDR3 spans 15 amino acids. Germline V CDR1 and CDR2: SGHTS, YDEGEE. V lost 3 bases and J lost 1, with 14 bases in between. CDR3 in amino acids: CASSSIIRASYEQYF. The CDR3 DNA reads TGTGCCAGCAGCTCAATAATAAGGGCGTCCTACGAGCAGTACTTC.

As for this clone: This same CDR3 is encoded by further DNA sequences in the sample. The chain employs TRBV2 and TRBJ2-3; D remains unclear. V was shortened by 2 bases and J by 4 bases, with 4 bases between the two germline ends. This CDR3 has 12 amino acids. Germline-derived CDR1 and CDR2 are SNHLY and FYNNEI. CDR3 DNA: TGTGCCAGCAGTGAACTGTCAGATACGCAGTATTTT. Its translation is CASSELSDTQYF.

The rearrangement joins TRBV2 to TRBJ1-1; TRBD1 is a possible D gene (6 bases). CDR1 and CDR2 (germline): SNHLY, FYNNEI. This CDR3 comprises 14 residues. The ends were cut back, 6 bases at V and 3 bases at J, with 14 bases in the middle. CDR3 sequence: CASRSSRGYTEAFF. CDR3 DNA sequence: TGTGCCAGCAGGAGTTCGAGGGGGTACACTGAAGCTTTCTTT.

This chain connects TRBV6-6 to TRBJ1-6; perhaps TRBD1 as D (6 bases). CDR1 and CDR2 from the germline V gene are MNHNY and SVGAGI (reference sequence). V was pared by 2 bases and J by 3 bases, with 8 bases between. CDR3 size: 15 residues. In nucleotides, the CDR3 is TGTGCCAGCAGTTACGGGGGCGGCTATAATTCACCCCTCCACTTT. Amino acid sequence: CASSYGGGYNSPLHF.

The chain links TRBV7-6 to TRBJ2-3; 7 bases are a match to TRBD2. The CDR3 loop spans 15 amino acids. Trimming removed 4 bases from V and 2 bases from J; junction bases left unmatched: 6. CDR1 is SGHVS and CDR2 is FNYEAQ in the germline V gene. CDR3 loop: CASSSTSVHTDTQYF. CDR3 DNA: TGTGCCAGCAGCTCCACTAGCGTGCACACAGATACGCAGTATTTT.

The table lists this clone with a few counts. The rearrangement joins TRBV6-6 to TRBJ2-7; D is unresolved. Germline-derived CDR1 and CDR2 are MNHNY and SVGAGI (reference sequence). V lost 0 bases and J lost 3, with 9 bases in between. The CDR3 totals 14 residues. The CDR3 sequence is CASSYSAGNYEQYF. DNA for the CDR3: TGTGCCAGCAGTTACTCTGCAGGAAACTACGAGCAGTACTTC.

The chain carries TRBV4-1 and TRBJ1-5; D is unclear. Trimming took off 4 bases at V and 3 bases at J, with 7 bases between the two ends. The CDR3 is made up of 13 amino acids. Germline V gene sequence: CDR1 MGHRA, CDR2 YSYEKL. CDR3 residues: CASSPILNQPQHF. In DNA, the CDR3 is TGCGCCAGCAGCCCTATTCTCAATCAGCCCCAGCATTTT.

The V gene is TRBV7-7, the J gene TRBJ2-7, with 7 bases lining up with TRBD1. CDR1 and CDR2 (germline): SSHAT, FNYEAQ (reference sequence). CDR3 length equals 15 residues. With 3 bases clipped from V and 3 bases from J, the junction kept 8 bases outside the gene matches. The CDR3 is CASSFGQAPFYEQYF. In DNA form, the CDR3 reads TGTGCCAGCAGCTTCGGACAGGCGCCCTTCTACGAGCAGTACTTC.